The clone carrying this TCR beta chain was counted at least ten times. TCRdb redid the calling of the 5' RACE reads with MiXCR, one entry per CDR3 protein. The sample has some 96,000 distinct CDR3 sequences, roughly 11% seen once. This sample stems from a study of early T cells in non-severe SARS-CoV-2 infection. Study-wide context: Chains from this unsorted whole-blood bulk RNA could not be paired.

The CDR3 is 14 residues long. J was trimmed by 6 bases and V by 4 bases; bases with no gene match: 6. Germline V lookup: CDR1 SGHNT, CDR2 YENEEA. V gene TRBV11-3 combines with J gene TRBJ2-3, with 8 bases aligning to TRBD2. The sample consisted of whole blood, taken at baseline. This clonotype originated in an adult who was a healthcare worker with PCR-confirmed SARS-CoV-2 infection or an uninfected control (not recorded which). CDR3 nucleotide sequence: TGTGCCAGCAGCTCCCGGACTAGCATGGATACGCAGTATTTT. Encoded protein: CASSSRTSMDTQYF. The variable domain in full, completed from reference TRBV11-3 and TRBJ2-3, reads EAGVVQSPRYKIIEKKQPVAFWCNPISGHNTLYWYLQNLGQGPELLIRYENEEAVDDSQLPKDRFSAERLKGVDSTLKIQPAELGDSAVYLCASSSRTSMDTQYFGPGTRLTVL.